Listed here are 29 T cell receptor beta chains from one sample, sequenced in a study of cytomegalovirus exposure and HLA in healthy donors. Here immunoSEQ multiplex PCR was the method, and the copy in TCRdb shows in-frame clones only, minus some. The sample yields about 160,000 clones, 85% to 90% seen once. Sequencing input: PBMCs. Source of these receptors: a woman younger than 35 in good health and CMV-seropositive.

CDR3 in DNA: TGTGCCAGCAGTGACGCCCTAGGCGGCCCGATGAACACTGAAGCTTTCTTT. Translating gives CASSDALGGPMNTEAFF. The gene calls are TRBV25-1 and TRBJ1-1; D gene ambiguous. Trimming left V 3 bases short and J 0 bases short, with 17 bases between. The CDR3 runs 17 residues. Germline V CDR1 and CDR2: MGHDK, SYGVNS. The whole variable domain, filled in from reference TRBV25-1 and TRBJ1-1, reads EADIYQTPRYLVIGTGKKITLECSQTMGHDKMYWYQQDPGMELHLIHYSYGVNSTEKGDLSSESTVSRIRTEHFPLTLESARPSHTSQYLCASSDALGGPMNTEAFFGQGTRLTVV.

The CDR3 sequence is CASSPRQGGPEAFF. The CDR3 nucleotides are TGTGCCAGCAGCCCCCGACAGGGGGGGCCTGAAGCTTTCTTT. V is TRBV11-2 and J is TRBJ1-1; the match to TRBD1 covers 9 bases. In germline, CDR1 is SGHAT, CDR2 FQNNGV. This CDR3 contains 14 residues. V lost 5 bases to trimming and J lost 6 bases; unmatched junction nucleotides: 7.

V gene TRBV28 combines with J gene TRBJ1-5; no reliable D call. The V gene's germline CDR1 is MDHEN and CDR2 SYDVKM. The CDR3 totals 14 residues. The ends were cut back, 6 bases at V and 7 bases at J, with 16 bases in the middle. The CDR3 DNA reads TGTGCCAGCAGCACGACACCGACGGGGCAGCCCCAGCATTTT. Residues: CASSTTPTGQPQHF.

Only a few counts were recorded for this clone. The chain carries TRBV6-6 and TRBJ2-5; 11 nucleotides agree with TRBD2. The CDR3 runs 16 residues. J lost 2 bases, V lost 1 base, and 3 bases had no gene match. The germline V gene has CDR1 MNHNY and CDR2 SVGAGI (reference sequence). For the CDR3, the DNA is TGTGCCAGCAGTTACTTCCGGACTAGCGGGCAAGAGACCCAGTACTTC. Protein product: CASSYFRTSGQETQYF.

This clone was observed a single time. The junction and the germline gene differ at one end; a read error may be behind it. The chain carries TRBV7-7 and TRBJ1-1; D gene uncertain. The CDR3 has 13 amino acids. Germline loops: CDR1 SSHAT, CDR2 FNYEAQ (reference sequence). The DNA of the CDR3 is TGTGCTAGCAGCCCAGCGTTAAACACTGAAGCTTTCTTT. Translated, it gives CASSPALNTEAFF.

The V gene is TRBV7-6, the J gene TRBJ2-3; 8 positions match TRBD2. The ends lost 1 base at V and 2 bases at J; junction bases unmatched: 14. CDR3 length equals 19 residues. Germline CDR1 reads SGHVS; CDR2 reads FNYEAQ. In nucleotides, the CDR3 is TGTGCCAGCAGCTTAGTGCAAGGACTAGCAGAACTCAACACAGATACGCAGTATTTT. Translating it yields CASSLVQGLAELNTDTQYF.

This rearrangement joins TRBV7-8 to TRBJ2-5, with 10 bases aligning to TRBD1. The CDR3 spans 19 residues. Germline assignment: CDR1 SGHVS and CDR2 FQNEAQ. With V trimmed by 4 bases and J by 4 bases, 18 bases remained unmatched. CDR3 sequence: CASSSPGQGIPPTGETQYF. CDR3 bases: TGTGCCAGCAGCTCTCCGGGACAGGGGATCCCCCCCACGGGAGAGACCCAGTACTTC.

Only one count was recorded for this clone. Other DNA sequences from this sample encode an identical CDR3 as well. V is TRBV7-2 and J is TRBJ1-1; 7 bases map to TRBD1. Germline-derived CDR1 and CDR2 are SGHTA and FQGNSA. The V segment lost 3 bases and the J segment 0 bases; nucleotides outside the gene matches: 1. The CDR3 length is 14 residues. The CDR3 protein is CASSLGQMNTEAFF. In DNA form, the CDR3 reads TGTGCCAGCAGCTTGGGACAGATGAACACTGAAGCTTTCTTT.

The chain carries TRBV2 and TRBJ2-1; 7 nucleotides line up with TRBD2. Trimming removed 4 bases from V and 3 bases from J; junction bases left unmatched: 6. The germline gives CDR1 SNHLY, CDR2 FYNNEI. The length of the CDR3 is 15 residues. The CDR3 sequence: CASSAAGVNYNEQFF. CDR3 DNA sequence: TGTGCCAGCAGTGCCGCGGGAGTGAACTACAATGAGCAGTTCTTC.

This sequence joins TRBV29-1 and TRBJ1-4; unclear D gene. Trimming pared 0 bases from V and 5 bases from J, leaving 7 bases between. Germline-derived CDR1 and CDR2 are SQVTM and ANQGSEA. CDR3 length: 13 residues. CDR3 bases: TGCAGCGTTGAAGATCCGGGGAATGAAAAACTGTTTTTT. This translates into CSVEDPGNEKLFF.

V usage is TRBV5-1 and J usage is TRBJ2-1, with 8 bases matching TRBD2. CDR1 is SGHRS and CDR2 is YFSETQ in the germline V gene. Germline trimming cut 2 bases from V and 9 bases from J; bases unmatched to any gene: 10. CDR3 length equals 15 residues. The chain's CDR3 is CASSLAGEAYGEQFF. In nucleotides, the CDR3 is TGCGCCAGCAGCTTAGCGGGAGAAGCTTATGGTGAGCAGTTCTTC.

This clone was detected only a few times. The chain links TRBV27 to TRBJ2-5; the D gene is possibly TRBD2 (6 bases). This CDR3 region has 13 residues. Germline assignment: CDR1 MNHEY and CDR2 SMNVEV (reference sequence). With 4 bases removed from V and 4 bases from J, the gap between germline ends came to 10 bases. The CDR3 DNA sequence: TGTGCCAGCAGTTGGGCGGGGCTAGAGACCCAGTACTTC. Protein: CASSWAGLETQYF.

The genes are TRBV27 and TRBJ2-7, with 8 bases that match TRBD2. Germline CDR1 MNHEY, CDR2 SMNVEV (reference sequence). There are 13 residues in the CDR3. After removal of 5 bases from V and 6 bases from J, the junction contained 6 bases not matched to a gene. The CDR3 coding sequence is TGTGCCAGCAGTACTAGCGGATCAATCGAGCAGTACTTC. Residues: CASSTSGSIEQYF.

The rearrangement uses TRBV10-3 and TRBJ1-4; D unclear. Germline-derived CDR1 and CDR2 are ENHRY and SYGVKD. The CDR3 contains 12 residues. V was shortened by 8 bases and J by 4 bases, with 8 bases between the two germline ends. CDR3 in amino acids: CAISSGNEKLFF. The CDR3, as DNA: TGTGCCATCTCCAGCGGTAATGAAAAACTGTTTTTT.

V usage is TRBV7-2 and J usage is TRBJ2-2, with 11 nucleotides matching TRBD2. J lost 6 bases, V lost 5 bases, and 11 bases had no gene match. The CDR3 contains 17 residues. Germline V gene data show CDR1 as SGHTA and CDR2 as FQGNSA. CDR3 sequence reads: CASSPTLAGGRSGELFF. The DNA of the CDR3 is TGTGCCAGCAGCCCGACCTTAGCGGGAGGGAGGTCCGGGGAGCTGTTTTTT.

The V and J genes are TRBV19 and TRBJ1-1; no definite D call. Germline V gene lookup returns CDR1 LNHDA and CDR2 SQIVND (reference sequence). This CDR3 region has 13 residues. The V gene lost 3 bases and the J gene lost 5 bases, with 10 bases spanning the gap. The CDR3 protein is CASSIGEKTEAFF. The CDR3 nucleotides are TGTGCCAGTAGTATTGGGGAGAAAACTGAAGCTTTCTTT.

The CDR3 loop is CASSSGSRGISYEQYF. CDR3 nucleotide sequence: TGCGCCAGCAGCTCTGGGTCCAGGGGGATCTCCTACGAGCAGTACTTC. The chain couples TRBV4-1 to TRBJ2-7, with 7 positions matching TRBD1. Germline V lookup: CDR1 MGHRA, CDR2 YSYEKL. The CDR3 consists of 16 residues. Unmatched junction bases numbered 10, after V lost 5 bases and J lost 0 bases.

The CDR3 DNA reads TGTGCCAGCAGCCTAAAACAGGGCTACGAGCAGTACTTC. Its translation: CASSLKQGYEQYF. The rearrangement links TRBV7-3 to TRBJ2-7; possibly TRBD1 for D (6 bases). The CDR3 is made up of 13 amino acids. V was pared by 5 bases and J by 3 bases, with 11 bases between. CDR1 SGHTA and CDR2 FQGTGA come from the germline V gene.

This clone has only a few counts. V and J are TRBV11-2 and TRBJ2-2; 8 nucleotides match TRBD2. Unmatched junction bases numbered 1, after V lost 1 base and J lost 0 bases. This CDR3 spans 16 amino acids. Per the germline V gene, CDR1 is SGHAT and CDR2 is FQNNGV. This CDR3 is CASSLGGGTNTGELFF. Written as DNA, the CDR3 is TGTGCCAGCAGCTTAGGCGGGGGGACGAACACCGGGGAGCTGTTTTTT.

This clone showed up just a few times. The chain recombines TRBV7-2 with TRBJ1-5; a weak D match, TRBD1 (5 bases). The CDR3 extends over 17 amino acids. Germline V lookup: CDR1 SGHTA, CDR2 FQGNSA. Trimming pared 2 bases from V and 0 bases from J, leaving 14 bases between. CDR3 amino acids: CASSLRGGAYSNQPQHF. CDR3 in DNA: TGTGCCAGCAGCTTAAGAGGCGGGGCCTATAGCAATCAGCCCCAGCATTTT.

The rearrangement uses TRBV9 and TRBJ2-1; 8 nucleotides align to TRBD1. V lost 0 bases, J lost 10 bases, and 9 bases stayed unmatched. The CDR3 is 15 residues long. CDR1 SGDLS and CDR2 YYNGEE come from the germline V gene. CDR3 DNA sequence: TGTGCCAGCAGCGTAGGTCTCCAGGGGGCAGAGGAGCAGTTCTTC. It encodes CASSVGLQGAEEQFF.

V usage is TRBV11-3 and J usage is TRBJ2-7; possibly TRBD1 for D (5 bases). Trimming pared 5 bases from V and 3 bases from J, leaving 14 bases between. The germline gives CDR1 SGHNT, CDR2 YENEEA. The CDR3 totals 14 residues. The CDR3 loop is CASSPLGQGYEQYF. CDR3 coding DNA: TGTGCCAGCAGCCCCCTCGGGCAGGGCTACGAGCAGTACTTC.

This chain links TRBV7-3 with TRBJ2-1; D is possibly TRBD1 (6 bases). The CDR3 has 13 residues. V lost 0 bases, J lost 9 bases, and 9 bases lay in between. Germline V lookup: CDR1 SGHTA, CDR2 FQGTGA. This CDR3 reads CASSLTQGVEQFF. The DNA for the CDR3 is TGTGCCAGCAGCTTAACACAGGGAGTTGAGCAGTTCTTC.

The CDR3 DNA follows: TGTGCCAGCAGCTTGACCGGGAGCTCCTACGAGCAGTACTTC. It yields the protein CASSLTGSSYEQYF. V and J are TRBV21-1 and TRBJ2-7; the table calls TRBD2, which could not be checked here. TRBV21-1 is termed a pseudogene. CDR3 length: 14 amino acids.

This clone was seen once. A read error may produce the germline difference seen at one junction end. V and J are TRBV7-7 and TRBJ2-5; 12 bases match TRBD1. Germline V CDR1 and CDR2: SSHAT, FNYEAQ (reference sequence). This CDR3 has 15 residues. CDR3 coding DNA: TGTGCTAGCAGCCTTGGGACAGGGGGCTTAGAGACCCAGTACTTC. Translated, it gives CASSLGTGGLETQYF. Combining the CDR3 with reference TRBV7-7 and TRBJ2-5 gives the whole variable domain GAGVSQSPRYKVTKRGQDVTLRCDPISSHATLYWYQQALGQGPEFLTYFNYEAQPDKSGLPSDRFSAERPEGSISTLTIQRTEQRDSAMYRCASSLGTGGLETQYFGPGTRLLVL.

The V gene is TRBV29-1, the J gene TRBJ1-4; 7 nucleotides agree with TRBD1. This CDR3 contains 15 residues. CDR1 and CDR2 from the germline V gene are SQVTM and ANQGSEA. With 2 bases clipped from V and 3 bases from J, the junction kept 6 bases outside the gene matches. The chain's CDR3 is CSVETGTASNEKLFF. CDR3 coding DNA: TGCAGCGTTGAAACCGGGACAGCCTCTAATGAAAAACTGTTTTTT.

The chain employs TRBV2 and TRBJ1-2; no clear D. V was shortened by 5 bases and J by 4 bases, with 14 bases between the two germline ends. From germline, CDR1 is SNHLY and CDR2 FYNNEI. This CDR3 contains 14 residues. CDR3 amino acids: CASSPISVSYGYTF. The CDR3 nucleotides are TGTGCCAGCAGTCCTATTAGTGTTTCCTATGGCTACACCTTC.

A single count supports this clone. The rearrangement uses TRBV6-5 and TRBJ1-5, with 8 bases lining up with TRBD1. V shed 6 bases, J shed 5 bases, and the junction held 6 bases outside the gene matches. The CDR3 extends over 14 amino acids. Germline V gene lookup returns CDR1 MNHEY and CDR2 SVGAGI. CDR3 region: CASSRTGTDQPQHF. The DNA of the CDR3 is TGTGCCAGCAGCCGGACAGGGACAGATCAGCCCCAGCATTTT.

The V call is TRBV7-2, the J call TRBJ2-7; a weak D match, TRBD1 (5 bases). This CDR3 comprises 15 residues. CDR1 SGHTA and CDR2 FQGNSA come from the germline V gene. V was pared by 0 bases and J by 4 bases, with 13 bases between. This CDR3 is CASSLARQRTYEQYF. The CDR3 coding sequence is TGTGCCAGCAGCTTAGCCCGACAGCGAACTTACGAGCAGTACTTC.